Sequencing of this T cell receptor beta chain was carried out in a study of response to subunit inactivated influenza vaccine. TCRdb called the RT-PCR reads again in MiXCR, with one record for every CDR3 protein. The repertoire has around 600,000 distinct CDR3 sequences, over 9% of them found once; the top ten carry about 11%. There are many counts of this clonotype. The CDR3 is 18 amino acids. The germline CDR1 and CDR2 sequences are MDHEN and SYDVKM. V lost 3 bases and J 3 bases, leaving 24 bases between the germline ends. These data also formed part of another study, on T cells expressing NK-cell markers. That publication notes: UMI-tagged 5'RACE template switching yielded the TCR beta cDNA. Underlying the TCR beta repertoires were sorted CD3+CD56+NKG2C+, CD3+CD56+NKG2C- and CD3+CD56-NKG2C+ T cells. A handful of donors carried dominant NKG2C+ clonotypes that made up roughly 1.0-7.0% of their CD8+ T cells. The leading position in the CD3+CD56-NKG2C+ fraction of several donors also went to these clonotypes. Evidence did not settle whether expanded NKG2C+ T cell clones targeted HCMV.

This material consisted of PBMCs from blood, taken on the day of vaccination. The clonotype originates from a man in his fifties or sixties who received an inactivated influenza vaccine. The chain couples TRBV28 to TRBJ2-7; unclear D gene. The CDR3 sequence: CASSFSIVLGRSHYEQYF. The CDR3 coding sequence is TGTGCCAGCAGTTTCTCCATTGTCCTCGGTAGAAGTCACTACGAGCAGTACTTC.